Reported below is one T cell receptor (beta chain). Its antigen is not identified. The data were obtained in a study of T cell repertoires in cytomegalovirus infection. On the study more broadly: Peptides in the study included HLA-C-restricted and HLA-B-restricted CMV epitopes. From public TCR beta signatures came an indication of both CMV infection and matching HLA type.

TCRdb re-called the reads with MiXCR, one entry per CDR3 protein. The sample contains 86,000 or so distinct CDR3 sequences, roughly 25% of which appear only once. Germline-derived CDR1 and CDR2 are SGHTA and FQGTGA. The CDR3 runs to 14 residues. Between the trimmed V and J ends, which lost 4 bases and 2 bases, there was a span of 8 bases. Whole-study findings and limits: In two of eight donors, the top clonotype was HLA-C-restricted CMV-specific. Based on cumulative public TCR beta family frequency, carriers of CMV plus the relevant HLA were identified.

Sample: CD8+ T cells from cultured PBMCs, taken from culture after CMV antigen stimulation. The receptor was isolated from a human donor in good health (CMV status not recorded). Some clones in this sample may be carry-over from other donors' samples. The V gene is TRBV7-3, the J gene TRBJ2-2; D is undetermined. The CDR3 bases are TGTGCCAGCAGCTCCCTGCCTAACACCGGGGAGCTGTTTTTT. Protein: CASSSLPNTGELFF.